The rows below give T cell receptor beta chains drawn from one sample of a study of cytomegalovirus exposure and HLA in healthy donors. The assay was immunoSEQ multiplex PCR, and TCRdb's table has in-frame clones only and misses some. The sample comprises roughly 160,000 clones, more than 70% of which are singletons, and around 8.3% rests with the top ten. Sequencing was performed on PBMCs. The receptors were gathered from a woman aged 40 to 55 in good health and CMV-seropositive. CDR3s include the opening cysteine and the closing phenylalanine or tryptophan. D genes are given only for firm matches.

d_gene,v_gene,j_gene,CDR3aa
NA,TRBV27,TRBJ2-7,CASSLWVGQSYEQYF
NA,TRBV19,TRBJ2-1,CASIPLSGRNEQFF
TRBD1,TRBV6-1,TRBJ2-5,CASSEARQGGFLETQYF
NA,TRBV7-9,TRBJ2-2,CASTSRAWGASTGELFF
TRBD1,TRBV29-1,TRBJ1-1,CSTRDSEAFF
TRBD2,TRBV28,TRBJ2-1,CASSFLKAGGVSEQFF
TRBD2,TRBV7-3,TRBJ2-7,CASSLVAGSSYEQYF
NA,TRBV11-2,TRBJ2-7,CASSYTSGGYYEQYF
NA,TRBV6-1,TRBJ1-2,CASSVSRASYGYTF
TRBD1,TRBV15,TRBJ2-5,CATSPGTVQETQYF
NA,TRBV28,TRBJ1-2,CASRWGDHGYTF
NA,TRBV7-9,TRBJ2-1,CASSLERTGFYNEQFF
TRBD1,TRBV30,TRBJ2-5,CAWSGWTGETQYF
NA,TRBV4-1,TRBJ1-5,CASSVGGANQPQHF
NA,TRBV6-5,TRBJ2-3,CASTSGLPTDTQYF
NA,TRBV18,TRBJ1-1,CASSPLEMNTEAFF
NA,TRBV2,TRBJ2-1,CASSEVSVYNEQFF
TRBD2,TRBV6-1,TRBJ2-7,CASHGAGVSREQYF
NA,TRBV6-5,TRBJ1-1,CASSYSRGGGFLF
TRBD1,TRBV6-6,TRBJ2-5,CASSYGAGGPQETQYF
NA,TRBV27,TRBJ1-1,CASSPQPGKTEAFF
TRBD1,TRBV6-5,TRBJ1-2,CASSYGTGPYGYTF
NA,TRBV28,TRBJ2-1,CASSPRTLLGDEQFF
TRBD2,TRBV11-1,TRBJ2-1,CASSFSGTSGGGSYNEQFF
NA,TRBV2,TRBJ2-1,CASMRTFGGRSSYNEQFF
NA,TRBV6-1,TRBJ1-1,CASSETGNTEAFF
NA,TRBV7-9,TRBJ1-1,CASSFAGNTEAFF
NA,TRBV7-6,TRBJ2-1,CASSPQTGYNEQFF
NA,TRBV6-1,TRBJ1-2,CASSEVPAGGVGYTF
TRBD2,TRBV5-1,TRBJ2-2,CASSPNSGSPGELFF
NA,TRBV5-5,TRBJ1-5,CASRLQGNQPQHF
TRBD1,TRBV6-5,TRBJ1-1,CASSSRQGGATEAFF
TRBD2,TRBV5-4,TRBJ2-1,CASSLSSASGRNEQFF
TRBD1,TRBV5-1,TRBJ2-3,CASSPGTGTSTDTQYF
NA,TRBV4-1,TRBJ2-1,CASSPDRGRGGKQFF
TRBD1,TRBV4-2,TRBJ2-3,CASSHIGTGLLTDTQYF
TRBD2,TRBV5-6,TRBJ2-5,CASSLWGGETQYF
NA,TRBV5-5,TRBJ2-1,CASSLGLGARSSYNEQFF
NA,TRBV7-9,TRBJ1-2,CASSSIGLHRGYTF
NA,TRBV29-1,TRBJ2-7,CSVVRVGEQYF
TRBD1,TRBV5-1,TRBJ2-7,CASSLAGDRTYEQYF
NA,TRBV9,TRBJ1-5,CASSVGVVSPQHF
NA,TRBV5-6,TRBJ2-2,CASSSTRQVTGELFF
TRBD1,TRBV12-5,TRBJ2-2,CASGHDRGLNTGELFF
NA,TRBV6-5,TRBJ1-4,CASSYGRHRLEKLFF
NA,TRBV20-1,TRBJ2-5,CSASSKETQYF
TRBD1,TRBV4-2,TRBJ1-3,CASSQDWDSRSGNTIYF
NA,TRBV18,TRBJ1-2,CASSAVVTLGANYGYTF